The 23 T cell receptor beta chains given below trace back to one sample, sequenced in a study of T cell responses to AZD1222 COVID-19 vaccine. The assay was immunoSEQ multiplex PCR, and TCRdb's table has in-frame clones only and misses some. The sample records around 130,000 clones, about 90% being singletons. This specimen was peripheral blood, taken on day 0 of AZD1222 vaccination. These receptors were obtained from an adult in good health.

The V call is TRBV25-1, the J call TRBJ2-2, with unresolved D. Trimming stripped 1 base from V and 6 bases from J, with 6 bases between. The CDR3 covers 13 residues. From germline, CDR1 is MGHDK and CDR2 SYGVNS. The CDR3 loop reads CASSELWAGELFF. CDR3 bases: TGTGCCAGCAGTGAATTGTGGGCCGGGGAGCTGTTTTTT.

This rearrangement joins TRBV19 to TRBJ1-6, with D maybe TRBD1 (5 bases). V was trimmed by 1 base and J by 6 bases, leaving 10 bases between them. The CDR3 sequence is 15 residues long. Germline assignment: CDR1 LNHDA and CDR2 SQIVND (reference sequence). CDR3 loop: CASSIVTGVNSPLHF. The CDR3 DNA is TGTGCCAGTAGTATAGTAACAGGCGTTAATTCACCCCTCCACTTT.

V and J are TRBV5-1 and TRBJ1-4; 10 bases fit TRBD1. The V segment lost 4 bases and the J segment 5 bases; nucleotides outside the gene matches: 5. Looked up from germline, CDR1 is SGHRS and CDR2 is YFSETQ. This CDR3 comprises 15 residues. CDR3 protein: CASSKGQGGNEKLFF. As DNA, the CDR3 is TGCGCCAGCAGCAAAGGACAGGGGGGAAATGAAAAACTGTTTTTT.

The rearrangement joins TRBV3-1 (or the pseudogene TRBV3-2) to TRBJ1-5; 7 bases match TRBD1. V trimming: 5 bases; J trimming: 7 bases; junction bases outside the gene matches: 11. CDR1 and CDR2 (germline): LGHDT, YNNKEL (reference sequence). CDR3 length: 15 amino acids. As DNA, the CDR3 is TGTGCCAGCAGCTCATCAGACAGGGATTACCAGCCCCAGCATTTT. This encodes CASSSSDRDYQPQHF.

The chain carries TRBV13 and TRBJ1-6, with 9 bases aligning to TRBD1. This CDR3 has 14 residues. After removal of 5 bases from V and 9 bases from J, the junction contained 5 bases not matched to a gene. Per germline, CDR1 PRHDT and CDR2 FYEKMQ (reference sequence). CDR3 region: CASSLGQGISPLHF. As DNA, the CDR3 is TGTGCCAGCAGCCTGGGACAGGGTATTTCACCCCTCCACTTT.

The rearrangement joins TRBV7-8 to TRBJ1-6, with D perhaps matching TRBD1 (5 bases). This CDR3 is 17 amino acids long. Trimming stripped 1 base from V and 10 bases from J, with 20 bases between. Germline V CDR1 and CDR2: SGHVS, FQNEAQ. As DNA, the CDR3 is TGTGCCAGCAGCTTAGGCCCCAGGGCCGGTTGGGGATCACCCCTCCACTTT. Protein sequence: CASSLGPRAGWGSPLHF.

This rearrangement joins TRBV24-1 to TRBJ1-2; no clear D. There are 14 residues in the CDR3. Germline V gene lookup returns CDR1 KGHDR and CDR2 SFDVKD. V lost 3 bases to trimming and J lost 5 bases, with 12 bases between them. The CDR3 protein is CATSDGVMGYGYTF. DNA of the CDR3: TGTGCCACCAGTGATGGGGTCATGGGATATGGCTACACCTTC.

The rearrangement links TRBV6-5 to TRBJ1-4, with no clear D. The length of the CDR3 is 15 residues. Germline V CDR1 and CDR2: MNHEY, SVGAGI. V lost 9 bases and J 8 bases, leaving 22 bases between the germline ends. This CDR3 reads CASKPDPLAREKLFF. CDR3 bases: TGTGCCAGTAAGCCCGACCCCTTGGCCAGGGAAAAACTGTTTTTT.

The chain joins TRBV6-6 to TRBJ1-2; TRBD1 matches at 9 bases. Losses at the gene ends were 4 bases for V and 6 bases for J; bases not matched to a gene: 12. This CDR3 comprises 16 residues. The germline V gene has CDR1 MNHNY and CDR2 SVGAGI (reference sequence). CDR3 region: CASSSLRPGQGHGYTF. CDR3 DNA: TGTGCCAGCAGTTCCTTGCGACCGGGACAGGGACATGGCTACACCTTC.

The chain is built from TRBV7-3 and TRBJ1-1; no clear D gene. The germline gives CDR1 SGHTA, CDR2 FQGTGA. The V and J ends lost 3 bases and 1 base respectively, with 9 bases between them. This CDR3 has 14 amino acids. The CDR3 nucleotides are TGTGCCAGCAGCTTGGCAGCTGGGAACACTGAAGCTTTCTTT. It codes for CASSLAAGNTEAFF. The variable domain in full, completed from reference TRBV7-3 and TRBJ1-1, reads GAGVSQTPSNKVTEKGKYVELRCDPISGHTALYWYRQSLGQGPEFLIYFQGTGAADDSGLPNDRFFAVRPEGSVSTLKIQRTERGDSAVYLCASSLAAGNTEAFFGQGTRLTVV.

The V call is TRBV6-5, the J call TRBJ2-5; the match to TRBD1 covers 8 bases. Germline assignment: CDR1 MNHEY and CDR2 SVGAGI. With V trimmed by 4 bases and J by 5 bases, 6 bases remained unmatched. The length of the CDR3 is 14 residues. The DNA for the CDR3 is TGTGCCAGCAGTTCCGACAGGGGAAGGGAGACCCAGTACTTC. This encodes CASSSDRGRETQYF.

The chain couples TRBV9 to TRBJ2-2; 7 bases match TRBD1. The J segment lost 6 bases and the V segment lost 2 bases, leaving 4 bases of the junction unmatched. In germline, CDR1 is SGDLS, CDR2 YYNGEE. CDR3 length: 14 residues. Written as DNA, the CDR3 is TGTGCCAGCAGCGTCGCAGGGGGTTCCGGGGAGCTGTTTTTT. Translated: CASSVAGGSGELFF.

This clone was seen just once. The chain combines TRBV4-2 with TRBJ2-3; possible D gene TRBD2, 5 bases. Looked up from germline, CDR1 is LGHNA and CDR2 is YNFKEQ. V lost 4 bases and J lost 3, with 11 bases in between. The CDR3 is 14 residues long. The CDR3: CASSLGERTDTQYF. In DNA form, the CDR3 reads TGTGCCAGCAGCCTGGGAGAACGAACAGATACGCAGTATTTT.

This chain links TRBV19 with TRBJ1-3; D ambiguous. V lost 3 bases and J lost 0, with 12 bases in between. The CDR3 consists of 16 residues. Germline lookup yields CDR1 LNHDA and CDR2 SQIVND (reference sequence). The CDR3 DNA sequence: TGTGCCAGTAGTATGCTCCGAGCCTCCTCTGGAAACACCATATATTTT. Translating gives CASSMLRASSGNTIYF.

The J gene is TRBJ1-6, the V gene TRBV9; TRBD1 matches at 7 bases. V shed 0 bases, J shed 5 bases, and the junction held 2 bases outside the gene matches. CDR1 SGDLS and CDR2 YYNGEE come from the germline V gene. The CDR3 runs to 15 residues. CDR3 in amino acids: CASSVEDRHNSPLHF. The CDR3 DNA reads as TGTGCCAGCAGCGTAGAGGACAGGCATAATTCACCCCTCCACTTT.

The rearrangement joins TRBV9 to TRBJ1-4; 7 bases line up with TRBD1. This CDR3 is built from 15 residues. Trimming took 3 bases from V and 6 from J; bases not matched to a gene: 8. The germline V gene encodes CDR1 SGDLS and CDR2 YYNGEE. The CDR3 is CASSGRGRKDEKLFF. For the CDR3, the DNA is TGTGCCAGCAGCGGGAGGGGGCGAAAGGATGAAAAACTGTTTTTT. Full variable domain (remainder filled in from reference TRBV9 and TRBJ1-4): DSGVTQTPKHLITATGQRVTLRCSPRSGDLSVYWYQQSLDQGLQFLIQYYNGEERAKGNILERFSAQQFPDLHSELNLSSLELGDSALYFCASSGRGRKDEKLFFGSGTQLSVL.

The chain couples TRBV19 to TRBJ1-4, with TRBD1 as a possible D gene (5 bases). There are 15 residues in the CDR3. The V end was cut by 4 bases, the J end by 3 bases, with 12 bases between. Germline CDR1 reads LNHDA; CDR2 reads SQIVND (reference sequence). CDR3 in DNA: TGTGCCAGTAGTACGCAGGGTTCCTCTAATGAAAAACTGTTTTTT. It specifies CASSTQGSSNEKLFF.

V and J are TRBV15 and TRBJ2-5; D tentatively fits TRBD1 or TRBD2 (5 bases each). V gave up 3 bases and J gave up 7 bases, with 12 bases separating them. The V gene's germline CDR1 is LNHNV and CDR2 YYDKDF (reference sequence). The CDR3 covers 13 residues. CDR3 sequence: CATSSRGVGTQYF. CDR3 bases: TGTGCCACCAGCAGCCGAGGGGTCGGGACCCAGTACTTC. Combining the CDR3 with reference TRBV15 and TRBJ2-5 gives the whole variable domain DAMVIQNPRYQVTQFGKPVTLSCSQTLNHNVMYWYQQKSSQAPKLLFHYYDKDFNNEADTPDNFQSRRPNTSFCFLDIRSPGLGDTAMYLCATSSRGVGTQYFGPGTRLLVL.

This clone was seen many times. This chain links TRBV5-4 with TRBJ2-7, with TRBD1 identical over 7 bases. Germline CDR1 and CDR2: SGHNT and YYREEE (reference sequence). The CDR3 is 12 amino acids. J was trimmed by 4 bases and V by 4 bases; bases with no gene match: 2. CDR3 amino acids: CASSEQGYEQYF. Here the CDR3 DNA reads TGTGCCAGCAGCGAACAGGGGTACGAGCAGTACTTC.

Worth noting for this clone: This CDR3 is also generated by other DNA sequences in the sample. The genes are TRBV7-9 and TRBJ1-3; D not resolved. This CDR3 has 14 residues. The germline V gene encodes CDR1 SEHNR and CDR2 FQNEAQ (reference sequence). Trimming pared 4 bases from V and 2 bases from J, leaving 9 bases between. CDR3 coding DNA: TGTGCCAGCAGCTCCCTCTCTACTGGAAACACCATATATTTT. Amino acid sequence: CASSSLSTGNTIYF.

This rearrangement joins TRBV11-3 to TRBJ1-3; D remains unclear. The CDR3 runs to 16 residues. Per the germline V gene, CDR1 is SGHNT and CDR2 is YENEEA. The V end lost 5 bases, the J end lost 1 base, and 15 bases lay between the germline ends. The CDR3 DNA sequence: TGTGCCAGCAGCAGACGGAGAGGGTTATCTGGAAACACCATATATTTT. It translates to CASSRRRGLSGNTIYF.

The J gene is TRBJ1-2, the V gene TRBV7-3; no firm D call. The V and J ends lost 5 bases and 8 bases respectively, with 15 bases between them. The germline V gene encodes CDR1 SGHTA and CDR2 FQGTGA. The CDR3 has 13 amino acids. CDR3 in DNA: TGTGCCAGCAGCCCCGGTCCCCTGGGAGGCTACACCTTC. It codes for CASSPGPLGGYTF.

The rearrangement links TRBV18 to TRBJ1-3, with D unresolved. Trimming cost V 3 bases and J 1 base, with 10 bases left between them. The CDR3 has 15 amino acids. The germline CDR1 and CDR2 sequences are KGHSH and LQKENI. In DNA form, the CDR3 reads TGTGCCAGCTCACCGTATGGAGGATCTGGAAACACCATATATTTT. Protein: CASSPYGGSGNTIYF.